The 30 T cell receptor beta chains listed next were all sequenced from one sample in a study of T-cell memory formation after mild COVID-19. TCRdb passed the 5' RACE reads through MiXCR, listing each CDR3 protein once. The sample has roughly 480,000 distinct CDR3 sequences, around a quarter seen once. Sequenced material: PBMCs or a T cell subset sorted from them (not recorded which). These receptors all come from an adult woman who had mild COVID-19 (a few samples of this study predate the infection). Cell type and time point are not known.

This clonotype was seen a single time. The chain joins TRBV6-6 to TRBJ2-1; D remains ambiguous. Looked up from germline, CDR1 is MNHNY and CDR2 is SVGAGI (reference sequence). This CDR3 region has 12 residues. Trimming left V 4 bases short and J 8 bases short, with 9 bases between. The CDR3 sequence is CASSSPGYEQFF. CDR3 nucleotides: TGTGCCAGCAGTTCGCCTGGTTATGAGCAGTTCTTC.

The rearrangement uses TRBV20-1 and TRBJ2-7; no reliable D call. Germline loops: CDR1 DFQATT, CDR2 SNEGSKA (reference sequence). CDR3 size: 13 residues. V dropped 1 base and J dropped 3 bases, with 10 bases sitting between them. CDR3 sequence reads: CSARGREGYEQYF. The CDR3 bases are TGCAGTGCTAGAGGGCGAGAAGGCTACGAGCAGTACTTC.

The rearrangement links TRBV7-3 to TRBJ2-3; 9 bases fit TRBD2. The CDR3 spans 19 residues. V shed 4 bases and J 6 bases; nucleotides not matched to a gene: 20. Germline loops: CDR1 SGHTA, CDR2 FQGTGA. The CDR3 is CASSSSAGGHFRPSDTQYF. The DNA for the CDR3 is TGTGCCAGCAGCTCGTCAGCGGGGGGCCATTTCCGCCCATCGGATACGCAGTATTTT.

This clonotype was observed a handful of times. This chain uses TRBV24-1 with TRBJ2-3; 9 positions match TRBD1. CDR3 size: 18 residues. Germline assignment: CDR1 KGHDR and CDR2 SFDVKD. J lost 4 bases, V lost 3 bases, and 13 bases had no gene match. The CDR3 sequence: CATSDPSGTGLRADTQYF. In DNA, the CDR3 is TGTGCCACCAGTGATCCCTCCGGGACAGGGTTACGAGCAGATACGCAGTATTTT.

The chain links TRBV19 to TRBJ1-1; D perhaps matches TRBD1 (6 bases). Trimming left V 6 bases short and J 2 bases short, with 19 bases between. Per the germline V gene, CDR1 is LNHDA and CDR2 is SQIVND (reference sequence). The CDR3 covers 16 residues. CDR3 in DNA: TGTGCCAGTAGGCCACCACTATCACAGGGAAACACTGAAGCTTTCTTT. Translation gives CASRPPLSQGNTEAFF. Full variable domain (rest looked up from reference TRBV19 and TRBJ1-1): DGGITQSPKYLFRKEGQNVTLSCEQNLNHDAMYWYRQDPGQGLRLIYYSQIVNDFQKGDIAEGYSVSREKKESFPLTVTSAQKNPTAFYLCASRPPLSQGNTEAFFGQGTRLTVV.

The V gene is TRBV11-2, the J gene TRBJ2-5; 9 nucleotides agree with TRBD1. CDR3 length: 16 residues. Germline V gene data show CDR1 as SGHAT and CDR2 as FQNNGV. V was pared by 6 bases and J by 3 bases, with 11 bases of the junction left unmatched. This chain's CDR3 is CASSTWTGDPKETQYF. CDR3 bases: TGTGCCAGCAGTACCTGGACAGGGGATCCTAAAGAGACCCAGTACTTC.

J is TRBJ2-7 and V is TRBV29-1; 7 bases map to TRBD1. After removal of 4 bases from V and 3 bases from J, the junction contained 6 bases not matched to a gene. CDR1 is SQVTM, CDR2 ANQGSEA, per germline. This CDR3 contains 13 residues. The CDR3 sequence is CSVVSGGVYEQYF. The CDR3 DNA reads as TGCAGCGTTGTCTCAGGGGGAGTCTACGAGCAGTACTTC.

The rearrangement uses TRBV11-2 and TRBJ1-1; D unclear. CDR1 and CDR2 (germline): SGHAT, FQNNGV. Trimming left V 2 bases short and J 3 bases short, with 13 bases between. The CDR3 contains 15 residues. CDR3 sequence reads: CASSLRATVYTEAFF. In DNA, the CDR3 is TGTGCCAGCAGCTTACGGGCAACAGTGTACACTGAAGCTTTCTTT.

The V call is TRBV5-1, the J call TRBJ1-1; no definite D call. The CDR3 runs 15 residues. CDR1 is SGHRS and CDR2 is YFSETQ in the germline V gene. Trimming removed 0 bases at V and 3 bases at J, with 12 bases between. CDR3 sequence: CASSLVASGDTEAFF. The CDR3, as DNA: TGCGCCAGCAGCTTGGTGGCATCGGGAGACACTGAAGCTTTCTTT.

This clonotype was seen a few times. J is TRBJ2-3 and V is TRBV7-9; the D is unclear. Trimming left V 5 bases short and J 2 bases short, with 8 bases between. This CDR3 is built from 13 residues. Per germline, CDR1 SEHNR and CDR2 FQNEAQ (reference sequence). CDR3: CASSERLTDTQYF. For the CDR3, the DNA is TGTGCCAGCAGCGAACGGCTCACAGATACGCAGTATTTT. The entire variable domain, with the rest obtained from reference TRBV7-9 and TRBJ2-3, is as follows: DTGVSQNPRHKITKRGQNVTFRCDPISEHNRLYWYRQTLGQGPEFLTYFQNEAQLEKSRLLSDRFSAERPKGSFSTLEIQRTEQGDSAMYLCASSERLTDTQYFGPGTRLTVL.

The genes are TRBV27 and TRBJ2-7, with 11 bases aligning to TRBD2. The J segment lost 5 bases and the V segment lost 4 bases, leaving 7 bases of the junction unmatched. The CDR3 is 15 amino acids. Germline V gives CDR1 MNHEY, CDR2 SMNVEV (reference sequence). CDR3 in DNA: TGTGCCAGCAGTTATAAGAAACTAGCGGGAGACGAGCAGTACTTC. Translated, it gives CASSYKKLAGDEQYF.

This clonotype showed up just a few times. The V call is TRBV5-1, the J call TRBJ2-1; 7 bases match TRBD1. This CDR3 comprises 13 residues. J was trimmed by 7 bases and V by 5 bases; bases with no gene match: 6. Germline V gene sequence: CDR1 SGHRS, CDR2 YFSETQ. CDR3 DNA sequence: TGCGCCAGCAGATCAGGGGGTTTAAATGAGCAGTTCTTC. Protein sequence: CASRSGGLNEQFF.

This clonotype has just a few counts. This chain links TRBV6-5 with TRBJ2-1, with a possible D match to TRBD2 (6 bases). Trimming took 0 bases from V and 9 from J, leaving 15 bases between them. CDR1 is MNHEY and CDR2 is SVGAGI in the germline V gene. The CDR3 contains 15 residues. Here the CDR3 reads CASSYSMGGMGEQFF. The CDR3 DNA is TGTGCCAGCAGTTACTCGATGGGCGGGATGGGTGAGCAGTTCTTC.

V usage is TRBV4-1 and J usage is TRBJ1-5; 12 nucleotides match TRBD1. With V trimmed by 5 bases and J by 7 bases, 6 bases remained unmatched. This CDR3 has 15 amino acids. The germline V gene encodes CDR1 MGHRA and CDR2 YSYEKL. The CDR3 protein is CASSAGQGASQPQHF. DNA of the CDR3: TGCGCCAGCAGCGCGGGACAGGGGGCCAGCCAGCCCCAGCATTTT.

The chain combines TRBV7-9 with TRBJ2-1, with 7 bases identical to TRBD1. The ends lost 5 bases at V and 0 bases at J; junction bases unmatched: 4. Germline-derived CDR1 and CDR2 are SEHNR and FQNEAQ (reference sequence). This CDR3 region has 15 residues. The CDR3 sequence is CASSQGVGSYNEQFF. The CDR3 DNA reads as TGTGCCAGCAGCCAGGGGGTAGGCTCCTACAATGAGCAGTTCTTC.

The table lists this clonotype with a few counts. The chain carries TRBV7-9 and TRBJ2-7, with 7 bases fitting TRBD1. This CDR3 is built from 12 residues. Germline values: CDR1 SEHNR, CDR2 FQNEAQ (reference sequence). Trimming at V came to 5 bases and at J to 11 bases, leaving 9 bases not matched to a gene. Here the CDR3 DNA reads TGTGCCAGCAGCCAAGACAGGGATGCGGAGTACTTC. Translation: CASSQDRDAEYF.

This chain uses TRBV30 with TRBJ2-7; TRBD1 aligns across 9 bases. This CDR3 is 14 amino acids long. The V segment lost 8 bases and the J segment 2 bases; nucleotides outside the gene matches: 10. Per the germline V gene, CDR1 is GTSNPN and CDR2 is SVGIG (reference sequence). CDR3 DNA: TGTGCCGCCACCGGGACAGGGACTCCCTACGAGCAGTACTTC. Translation gives CAATGTGTPYEQYF.

The J gene is TRBJ2-2, the V gene TRBV15; TRBD1 matches at 8 bases. The trim removed 7 bases at V and 4 bases at J, leaving 11 bases unmatched. Germline CDR1 is LNHNV and CDR2 is YYDKDF (reference sequence). The CDR3 extends over 16 amino acids. The CDR3 nucleotides read TGTGCCACCACCAGGGGGGACAGGCCCACCACCGGGGAGCTGTTTTTT. Translation: CATTRGDRPTTGELFF.

This clonotype was found a few times. The chain joins TRBV5-1 to TRBJ1-1, with a weak D call TRBD1 (5 bases). This CDR3 has 14 amino acids. Germline V gene lookup returns CDR1 SGHRS and CDR2 YFSETQ. The V end lost 4 bases, the J end lost 1 base, and 11 bases lay between the germline ends. Here the CDR3 DNA reads TGCGCCAGCAGCCCGCAAACAGGGAACACTGAAGCTTTCTTT. It codes for CASSPQTGNTEAFF.

This chain connects TRBV5-1 to TRBJ1-5; D is undetermined. The CDR3 consists of 15 residues. The ends were cut back, 4 bases at V and 1 base at J, with 12 bases in the middle. CDR1 is SGHRS and CDR2 is YFSETQ in the germline V gene. Here the CDR3 DNA reads TGCGCCAGCAGCCCCGGACTGACGAGCAATCAGCCCCAGCATTTT. Residues: CASSPGLTSNQPQHF.

Only a few counts were recorded for this clonotype. The chain carries TRBV7-3 and TRBJ2-1, with 8 bases lining up with TRBD2. The CDR3 spans 16 residues. CDR1 and CDR2 from the germline V gene are SGHTA and FQGTGA. V dropped 5 bases and J dropped 0; count of bases not matched to a gene: 6. The CDR3: CASSKTGTSSYNEQFF. CDR3 nucleotides: TGTGCCAGCAGCAAAACCGGGACTAGCTCCTACAATGAGCAGTTCTTC.

This chain joins TRBV27 and TRBJ2-4; D may be TRBD1 (6 bases). In germline, CDR1 is MNHEY, CDR2 SMNVEV (reference sequence). The CDR3 runs to 18 residues. Trimming took off 6 bases at V and 1 base at J, with 22 bases between the two ends. The CDR3: CASRPRGSGDEAKNIQYF. CDR3 DNA: TGTGCCAGCAGGCCACGAGGTTCAGGGGATGAGGCCAAAAACATTCAGTACTTC.

The genes are TRBV7-6 and TRBJ2-7; TRBD1 agrees at 10 bases. This CDR3 is 15 amino acids long. Germline-derived CDR1 and CDR2 are SGHVS and FNYEAQ. V lost 5 bases, J lost 6 bases, and 10 bases stayed unmatched. CDR3 sequence (DNA): TGTGCCAGCAGCACACGACAGGGGGCCTTTGTCGAGCAGTACTTC. Translating it yields CASSTRQGAFVEQYF.

This clonotype has more than one count but fewer than ten. The chain uses TRBV3-1 and TRBJ2-3; 10 bases align to TRBD2. The CDR3 length is 17 residues. The trim removed 4 bases at V and 6 bases at J, leaving 13 bases unmatched. CDR1 and CDR2 from the germline V gene are LGHDT and YNNKEL (reference sequence). Here the CDR3 DNA reads TGTGCCAGCAGCCCCCAGGGAAGCGGGGGGGCCCCGGATACGCAGTATTTT. Its protein product is CASSPQGSGGAPDTQYF.

DNA of the CDR3: TGCAGTGCTAGGGAGTACGGCGGGGAGCTGTTTTTT. Translating it yields CSAREYGGELFF. The chain has TRBV20-1 and TRBJ2-2; D gene unclear. The V end lost 3 bases, the J end lost 7 bases, and 9 bases lay between the germline ends. Germline-derived CDR1 and CDR2 are DFQATT and SNEGSKA (reference sequence). There are 12 residues in the CDR3.

This clonotype turned up a few times. The chain combines TRBV19 with TRBJ1-1; TRBD1 might be the D (6 bases). From germline, CDR1 is LNHDA and CDR2 SQIVND (reference sequence). Trimming took 7 bases from V and 4 from J, leaving 34 bases between them. The CDR3 extends over 20 amino acids. This chain's CDR3 is CASTPPVRAAQGFGVTEAFF. In DNA form, the CDR3 reads TGTGCCAGTACCCCGCCCGTGAGAGCGGCGCAGGGGTTTGGGGTCACTGAAGCTTTCTTT.

The V call is TRBV12-3 or TRBV12-4, the J call TRBJ2-5, with TRBD1 matching 9 bases. This CDR3 has 15 amino acids. J lost 2 bases, V lost 5 bases, and 6 bases had no gene match. Here the CDR3 reads CASSNEDRGQETQYF. The CDR3 DNA sequence: TGTGCCAGCAGTAATGAAGACAGGGGGCAAGAGACCCAGTACTTC.

The chain uses TRBV4-2 and TRBJ2-1; weak D call: TRBD2 (6 bases). CDR1 LGHNA and CDR2 YNFKEQ come from the germline V gene. Trimming cost V 4 bases and J 9 bases, with 28 bases left between them. The CDR3 covers 18 residues. The CDR3 sequence: CASSPRRPRAGPWSEQFF. CDR3 nucleotide sequence: TGTGCCAGCAGCCCCCGGCGGCCAAGGGCGGGGCCTTGGAGTGAGCAGTTCTTC.

This clonotype was counted a few times. The chain joins TRBV12-3 or TRBV12-4 to TRBJ2-3, with TRBD2 identical over 7 bases. The CDR3 runs 13 residues. The V gene end was trimmed by 3 bases and the J gene end by 5 bases; junction bases not matched to a gene: 2. The CDR3 spells CASSFGGRDTQYF. In DNA, the CDR3 is TGTGCCAGCAGTTTTGGCGGGAGAGATACGCAGTATTTT.

This clonotype was picked up one time. The CDR3 loop reads CASSGDGNEQYF. CDR3 nucleotide sequence: TGTGCCAGCAGCGGGGACGGTAACGAGCAGTACTTC. The gene calls are TRBV9 and TRBJ2-7; D possibly uses TRBD1 or TRBD2 (5 bases each). Germline CDR1 reads SGDLS; CDR2 reads YYNGEE. V shed 3 bases and J shed 5 bases, with 9 bases lying between them. The CDR3 loop spans 12 amino acids.